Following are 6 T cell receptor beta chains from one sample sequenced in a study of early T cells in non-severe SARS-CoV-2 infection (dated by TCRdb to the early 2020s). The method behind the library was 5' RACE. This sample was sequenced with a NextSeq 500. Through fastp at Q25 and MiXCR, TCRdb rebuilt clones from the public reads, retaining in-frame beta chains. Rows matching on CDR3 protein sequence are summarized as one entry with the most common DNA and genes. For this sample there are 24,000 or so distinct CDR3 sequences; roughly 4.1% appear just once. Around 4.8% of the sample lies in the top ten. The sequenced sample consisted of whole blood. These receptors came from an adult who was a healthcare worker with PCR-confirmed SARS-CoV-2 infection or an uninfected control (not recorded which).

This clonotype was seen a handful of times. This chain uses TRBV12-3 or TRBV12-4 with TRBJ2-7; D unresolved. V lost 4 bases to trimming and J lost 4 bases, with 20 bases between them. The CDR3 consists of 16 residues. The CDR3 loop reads CASSSETRSIVYEQYF. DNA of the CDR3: TGTGCCAGCAGTTCCGAGACACGCTCGATCGTTTACGAGCAGTACTTC.

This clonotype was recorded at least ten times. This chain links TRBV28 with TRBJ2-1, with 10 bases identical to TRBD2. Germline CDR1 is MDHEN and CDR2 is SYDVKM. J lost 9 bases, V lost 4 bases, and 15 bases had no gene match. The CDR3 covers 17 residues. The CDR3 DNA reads TGTGCCAGCAGTTCAAGGACTAGCGGAGTTGGGGTGGGTGAGCAGTTCTTC. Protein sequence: CASSSRTSGVGVGEQFF.

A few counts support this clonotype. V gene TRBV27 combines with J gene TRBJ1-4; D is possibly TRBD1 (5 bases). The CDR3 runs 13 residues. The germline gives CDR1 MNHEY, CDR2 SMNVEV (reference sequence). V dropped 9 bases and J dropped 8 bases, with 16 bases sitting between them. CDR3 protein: CASRGNRNEKLFF. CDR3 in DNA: TGTGCCAGTCGCGGGAACAGGAACGAAAAACTGTTTTTT. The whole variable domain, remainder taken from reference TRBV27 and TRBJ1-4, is EAQVTQNPRYLITVTGKKLTVTCSQNMNHEYMSWYRQDPGLGLRQIYYSMNVEVTDKGDVPEGYKVSRKEKRNFPLILESPSPNQTSLYFCASRGNRNEKLFFGSGTQLSVL.

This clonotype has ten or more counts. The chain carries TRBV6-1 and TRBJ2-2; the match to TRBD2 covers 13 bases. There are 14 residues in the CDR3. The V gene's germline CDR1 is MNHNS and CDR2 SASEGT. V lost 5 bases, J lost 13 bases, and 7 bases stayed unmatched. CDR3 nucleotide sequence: TGTGCCAGCAGTCCCTGGACTAGCGGGAGTAGGCTGTTTTTT. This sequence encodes CASSPWTSGSRLFF.

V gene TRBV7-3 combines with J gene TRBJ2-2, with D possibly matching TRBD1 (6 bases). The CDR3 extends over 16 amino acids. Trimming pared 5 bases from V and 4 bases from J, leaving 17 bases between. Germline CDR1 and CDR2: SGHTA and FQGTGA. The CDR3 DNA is TGTGCCAGCAGCCCCCCTGTAGGCAGGGGCACCGGGGAGCTGTTTTTT. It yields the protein CASSPPVGRGTGELFF.

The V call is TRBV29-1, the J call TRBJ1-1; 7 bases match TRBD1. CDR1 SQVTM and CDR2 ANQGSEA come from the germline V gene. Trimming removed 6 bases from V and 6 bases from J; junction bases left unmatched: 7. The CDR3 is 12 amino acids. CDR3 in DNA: TGCAGCGTATTATTAGACAGGGCTGAAGCTTTCTTT. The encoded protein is CSVLLDRAEAFF.